The 11 T cell receptor beta chains given below trace back to one sample, sequenced in a study of regulatory dendritic cells for organ transplantation. Sequencing used immunoSEQ multiplex PCR; TCRdb keeps in-frame clones, though not all of them. The table includes under 25,000 clones, 74% detected once. Input material: memory CD4+ T cells from blood. As for subset: CD45RO+ memory T cells. The receptor source for this set is a human donor in good health.

This sequence joins TRBV7-2 and TRBJ2-5; 12 nucleotides agree with TRBD2. Germline V CDR1 and CDR2: SGHTA, FQGNSA. The V segment lost 3 bases and the J segment 5 bases; nucleotides outside the gene matches: 4. The CDR3 length is 15 residues. The CDR3 protein is CASSFSSGGAETQYF. For the CDR3, the DNA is TGTGCCAGCAGCTTTTCTAGCGGGGGGGCTGAGACCCAGTACTTC.

V is TRBV7-2 and J is TRBJ1-5, with D possibly being TRBD1 (6 bases). The V end lost 0 bases, the J end lost 4 bases, and 10 bases lay between the germline ends. The CDR3 consists of 15 residues. Germline CDR1 reads SGHTA; CDR2 reads FQGNSA. CDR3 amino acids: CASSLAQGRNQPQHF. The CDR3 DNA is TGTGCCAGCAGCTTAGCGCAGGGGCGGAATCAGCCCCAGCATTTT.

The chain is built from TRBV11-3 and TRBJ2-5; TRBD2 might be the D (5 bases). The CDR3 sequence is 15 residues long. V gave up 6 bases and J gave up 1 base, with 15 bases separating them. Per the germline V gene, CDR1 is SGHNT and CDR2 is YENEEA. The CDR3 coding sequence is TGTGCCAGCAGTCATCCAGCGGCACTCCAAGAGACCCAGTACTTC. Encoded protein: CASSHPAALQETQYF.

The chain couples TRBV9 to TRBJ2-1; D is perhaps TRBD2 (5 bases). CDR3 length: 14 residues. With 2 bases removed from V and 8 bases from J, the gap between germline ends came to 14 bases. The germline CDR1 and CDR2 sequences are SGDLS and YYNGEE. The CDR3 DNA follows: TGTGCCAGCAGCGTGGGCCTAGCTATCGATGAGCAGTTCTTC. The encoded protein is CASSVGLAIDEQFF.

The rearrangement joins TRBV4-2 to TRBJ2-7, with D maybe TRBD2 (6 bases). Trimming cost V 4 bases and J 3 bases, with 19 bases left between them. There are 16 residues in the CDR3. CDR1 is LGHNA and CDR2 is YNFKEQ in the germline V gene. The CDR3: CASSLDTRGSGYEQYF. CDR3 nucleotides: TGTGCCAGCAGCCTCGATACCCGGGGGTCAGGCTACGAGCAGTACTTC.

V usage is TRBV10-3 and J usage is TRBJ2-3; D remains unclear. V was clipped by 4 bases and J by 1 base, with 9 bases between them. The CDR3 loop spans 14 amino acids. Germline lookup yields CDR1 ENHRY and CDR2 SYGVKD. CDR3 amino acids: CAISGQEGTDTQYF. The CDR3 nucleotides are TGTGCCATCAGTGGGCAAGAAGGCACAGATACGCAGTATTTT.

This chain links TRBV19 with TRBJ2-7, with 7 bases identical to TRBD2. Germline V gives CDR1 LNHDA, CDR2 SQIVND (reference sequence). Trimming at V came to 1 base and at J to 4 bases, leaving 7 bases not matched to a gene. This CDR3 is 15 amino acids long. The DNA of the CDR3 is TGTGCCAGTAGTATAGGAAATAGCGGGCGGTACGAGCAGTACTTC. Translated, it gives CASSIGNSGRYEQYF.

This clone has only one observation. This chain uses TRBV11-3 with TRBJ2-1, with 10 bases that match TRBD2. The J segment lost 6 bases and the V segment lost 0 bases, leaving 8 bases of the junction unmatched. The CDR3 consists of 17 residues. Per the germline V gene, CDR1 is SGHNT and CDR2 is YENEEA. CDR3 region: CASSLDLRPSGGNEQFF. The CDR3 coding sequence is TGTGCCAGCAGCTTAGATCTAAGGCCTAGCGGGGGCAATGAGCAGTTCTTC.

V is TRBV5-1 and J is TRBJ2-3; TRBD1 might be the D (6 bases). The CDR3 is 14 residues long. The V gene's germline CDR1 is SGHRS and CDR2 YFSETQ. The V gene lost 4 bases and the J gene lost 0 bases, with 9 bases spanning the gap. CDR3 DNA sequence: TGCGCCAGCAGCGGGGGCTCTAGCACAGATACGCAGTATTTT. This sequence encodes CASSGGSSTDTQYF. The complete variable domain, with remaining parts taken from reference TRBV5-1 and TRBJ2-3, reads KAGVTQTPRYLIKTRGQQVTLSCSPISGHRSVSWYQQTPGQGLQFLFEYFSETQRNKGNFPGRFSGRQFSNSRSEMNVSTLELGDSALYLCASSGGSSTDTQYFGPGTRLTVL.

The chain uses TRBV6-5 and TRBJ1-6; D is undetermined. Trimming removed 2 bases from V and 8 bases from J, with 10 bases in between. In germline, CDR1 is MNHEY, CDR2 SVGAGI. The length of the CDR3 is 14 residues. The CDR3 sequence: CASSYAGEDSPLHF. The CDR3 region has the DNA TGTGCCAGCAGTTACGCCGGGGAGGATTCACCCCTCCACTTT.

This clone occurred a few times. The chain couples TRBV5-1 to TRBJ2-3, with 8 positions matching TRBD2. Germline-derived CDR1 and CDR2 are SGHRS and YFSETQ. V was pared by 3 bases and J by 3 bases, with 9 bases of the junction left unmatched. The CDR3 is made up of 16 amino acids. The CDR3 spells CASSSTGGVGTDTQYF. The CDR3 region has the DNA TGCGCCAGCAGCTCGACCGGGGGGGTAGGAACAGATACGCAGTATTTT.